What follows are 32 T cell receptor beta chains derived from one specimen sequenced in a study of HIV-infected children after antiretroviral therapy interruption. RNA-based 3' RACE libraries used unique molecular identifiers. TCRdb re-called the 3' RACE reads with MiXCR, one entry per CDR3 protein. The sample lists about 46,000 distinct CDR3 sequences; 4.3% were seen once. Regarding treatment: PENTA 11 planned treatment interruption arm or continuous ART arm. The input for sequencing was CD45RA+ CD4+ T cells from PBMCs, pooled from several time points, taken from a donor given antiretroviral therapy, either interrupted or continuous. The subset denotes: naive CD4+ CD45RA+ CD45RO- T cells. The source of these receptors is a pool of human donors with HIV.

The table lists this clonotype with a few counts. This chain uses TRBV11-1 with TRBJ2-7; D is perhaps TRBD1 or TRBD2 (5 bases each). V lost 5 bases to trimming and J lost 0 bases, with 11 bases between them. Germline loops: CDR1 SGHAT, CDR2 FQDESV (reference sequence). The CDR3 consists of 14 residues. This CDR3 is CASSRTGTSYEQYF. Here the CDR3 DNA reads TGTGCCAGCAGCCGCACCGGGACCTCCTACGAGCAGTACTTC.

This clonotype was found a few times. The genes are TRBV28 and TRBJ2-7; D is perhaps TRBD2 (6 bases). V lost 8 bases and J 4 bases, leaving 15 bases between the germline ends. The CDR3 is 13 residues long. Germline values: CDR1 MDHEN, CDR2 SYDVKM. This CDR3 is CASAGTPLYEQYF. CDR3 sequence (DNA): TGTGCCAGCGCCGGGACTCCACTTTACGAGCAGTACTTC.

This clonotype showed up just a few times. V and J are TRBV24-1 and TRBJ2-7; the match to TRBD1 covers 8 bases. The length of the CDR3 is 13 residues. CDR1 and CDR2 from the germline V gene are KGHDR and SFDVKD. Germline trimming cut 7 bases from V and 5 bases from J; bases unmatched to any gene: 6. The CDR3 sequence is CATRGQGGDEQYF. The CDR3 nucleotides read TGTGCCACCAGAGGACAGGGCGGGGACGAGCAGTACTTC.

In its sample, this clonotype was seen many times. The chain uses TRBV20-1 and TRBJ1-1; D gene unclear. Trimming removed 3 bases at V and 1 base at J, with 6 bases between. The CDR3 has 12 residues. Germline V gene lookup returns CDR1 DFQATT and CDR2 SNEGSKA (reference sequence). The CDR3 loop is CSARPPNTEAFF. The CDR3 nucleotides are TGCAGTGCTAGGCCCCCGAACACTGAAGCTTTCTTT.

This chain uses TRBV20-1 with TRBJ1-5; no clear D gene. Germline V gene data show CDR1 as DFQATT and CDR2 as SNEGSKA (reference sequence). Deletions cut 7 bases from V and 0 bases from J, with 7 bases between. CDR3 size: 12 residues. The CDR3 protein is CSVMYSNQPQHF. CDR3 DNA: TGCAGTGTAATGTATAGCAATCAGCCCCAGCATTTT.

At least ten counts were recorded for this clonotype. The gene calls are TRBV11-2 and TRBJ2-5; the match to TRBD1 covers 8 bases. The V and J ends lost 6 bases and 5 bases, in that order; junction bases with no gene match: 14. The CDR3 consists of 16 residues. Per germline, CDR1 SGHAT and CDR2 FQNNGV. The CDR3 loop reads CASRKPGQALGETQYF. CDR3 coding DNA: TGTGCCAGCAGAAAACCGGGACAGGCCTTGGGGGAGACCCAGTACTTC.

This clonotype was seen a handful of times. The V gene is TRBV10-2, the J gene TRBJ2-1, with a possible D match to TRBD2 (5 bases). Trimming cost V 7 bases and J 9 bases, with 10 bases left between them. This CDR3 contains 11 residues. Germline CDR1 and CDR2: WSHSY and SAAADI. In DNA, the CDR3 is TGCGCCAGCACGAGGGCCGTTGAGCAGTTCTTC. It is translated as CASTRAVEQFF.

This clonotype was counted ten times or more. CDR3 nucleotide sequence: TGTGCCAGCTGGTCAGGAACTGAAGCTTTCTTT. It codes for CASWSGTEAFF. V is TRBV3-1 and J is TRBJ1-1; D gene unclear. There are 11 residues in the CDR3. The V and J ends lost 8 bases and 5 bases respectively, with 9 bases between them. Germline V gene lookup returns CDR1 LGHDT and CDR2 YNNKEL (reference sequence).

This chain joins TRBV5-1 and TRBJ2-5, with D unclear. With 2 bases removed from V and 4 bases from J, the gap between germline ends came to 12 bases. The CDR3 loop spans 14 amino acids. Germline V lookup: CDR1 SGHRS, CDR2 YFSETQ. The CDR3 nucleotides are TGCGCCAGCAGCTTCCCCGGGCAAGGAGAGACCCAGTACTTC. Translated, it gives CASSFPGQGETQYF. The complete variable domain, with remaining parts taken from reference TRBV5-1 and TRBJ2-5, reads KAGVTQTPRYLIKTRGQQVTLSCSPISGHRSVSWYQQTPGQGLQFLFEYFSETQRNKGNFPGRFSGRQFSNSRSEMNVSTLELGDSALYLCASSFPGQGETQYFGPGTRLLVL.

The sample holds many counts of this clonotype. This rearrangement joins TRBV20-1 to TRBJ2-3; D unresolved. The CDR3 runs 11 residues. V was shortened by 6 bases and J by 4 bases, with 8 bases between the two germline ends. Germline CDR1 is DFQATT and CDR2 is SNEGSKA (reference sequence). CDR3 residues: CSAHVPDTQYF. The CDR3 DNA sequence: TGCAGTGCGCACGTCCCAGATACGCAGTATTTT.

This clonotype was found many times. The chain carries TRBV18 and TRBJ2-1, with D perhaps TRBD2 (6 bases). Deletions cut 6 bases from V and 4 bases from J, with 16 bases between. This CDR3 is built from 15 residues. The germline gives CDR1 KGHSH, CDR2 LQKENI. Here the CDR3 reads CASSPSEGIYNEQFF. The CDR3 DNA is TGTGCCAGCTCGCCATCGGAGGGAATTTACAATGAGCAGTTCTTC. Variable domain in full (rest from reference TRBV18 and TRBJ2-1): NAGVMQNPRHLVRRRGQEARLRCSPMKGHSHVYWYRQLPEEGLKFMVYLQKENIIDESGMPKERFSAEFPKEGPSILRIQQVVRGDSAAYFCASSPSEGIYNEQFFGPGTRLTVL.

The chain employs TRBV7-3 and TRBJ2-2; TRBD2 matches 7 bases. Germline loops: CDR1 SGHTA, CDR2 FQGTGA. The CDR3 is 14 residues long. V lost 2 bases to trimming and J lost 4 bases; unmatched junction nucleotides: 1. The CDR3 DNA sequence: TGTGCCAGCAGCTTACGCGGGGGCACCGGGGAGCTGTTTTTT. Amino acids: CASSLRGGTGELFF. Full variable domain (outside the CDR3, taken from reference TRBV7-3 and TRBJ2-2): GAGVSQTPSNKVTEKGKYVELRCDPISGHTALYWYRQSLGQGPEFLIYFQGTGAADDSGLPNDRFFAVRPEGSVSTLKIQRTERGDSAVYLCASSLRGGTGELFFGEGSRLTVL.

This rearrangement joins TRBV30 to TRBJ1-2, with 9 bases identical to TRBD1. This CDR3 spans 13 amino acids. CDR1 and CDR2 (germline): GTSNPN, SVGIG (reference sequence). V shed 4 bases, J shed 7 bases, and the junction held 7 bases outside the gene matches. CDR3 protein: CAWTGQGSGGYTF. CDR3 bases: TGTGCCTGGACTGGACAGGGGAGCGGTGGCTACACCTTC. Variable domain in full (rest from reference TRBV30 and TRBJ1-2): SQTIHQWPATLVQPVGSPLSLECTVEGTSNPNLYWYRQAAGRGLQLLFYSVGIGQISSEVPQNLSASRPQDRQFILSSKKLLLSDSGFYLCAWTGQGSGGYTFGSGTRLTVV.

This clonotype was seen more than once but under ten times. V usage is TRBV28 and J usage is TRBJ2-5, with D tentatively TRBD1 (5 bases). Trimming took 6 bases from V and 5 from J, leaving 13 bases between them. Germline CDR1 reads MDHEN; CDR2 reads SYDVKM. The CDR3 is made up of 13 amino acids. The CDR3 is CASSADSEETQYF. In DNA, the CDR3 is TGTGCCAGCAGCGCAGACAGCGAGGAGACCCAGTACTTC.

This clonotype was seen at least ten times. This chain's CDR3 is CASSSVRGIYGYTF. The CDR3 DNA reads TGTGCCAGCAGTTCCGTCCGGGGGATCTATGGCTACACCTTC. The gene calls are TRBV12-3 or TRBV12-4 and TRBJ1-2; maybe TRBD1 (5 bases). V lost 4 bases, J lost 4 bases, and 13 bases lay in between. The CDR3 is 14 residues long.

CDR3 sequence reads: CASSSWGQGARNTEAFF. The CDR3 DNA reads TGTGCCAGCAGTTCGTGGGGACAGGGGGCCCGGAACACTGAAGCTTTCTTT. The chain is built from TRBV12-3 or TRBV12-4 and TRBJ1-1; 12 bases agree with TRBD1. Trimming took 4 bases from V and 1 from J; bases not matched to a gene: 7. This CDR3 is 17 amino acids long.

The chain couples TRBV5-1 to TRBJ2-3, with D uncertain. Looked up from germline, CDR1 is SGHRS and CDR2 is YFSETQ. V dropped 1 base and J dropped 0 bases, with 6 bases sitting between them. The CDR3 runs to 14 residues. This chain's CDR3 is CASSLSRSTDTQYF. The DNA for the CDR3 is TGCGCCAGCAGCTTGAGCAGGAGCACAGATACGCAGTATTTT.

The gene calls are TRBV10-3 and TRBJ1-1; D possibly corresponds to TRBD1 (5 bases). Trimming cost V 7 bases and J 6 bases, with 9 bases left between them. This CDR3 has 11 amino acids. Germline-derived CDR1 and CDR2 are ENHRY and SYGVKD. Written as DNA, the CDR3 is TGTGCCATCAAAGGGACTTCTGAAGCTTTCTTT. This gives the protein CAIKGTSEAFF.

This clonotype has a handful of counts. The chain has TRBV19 and TRBJ1-5; TRBD1 is a possible D gene (5 bases). This CDR3 has 15 residues. Trimming shortened V by 4 bases and J by 1 base, and 11 bases separated the two germline ends. CDR1 is LNHDA and CDR2 is SQIVND in the germline V gene (reference sequence). The CDR3 region is CASSTPDTSNQPQHF. The CDR3 nucleotides read TGTGCCAGTAGTACCCCGGACACGAGCAATCAGCCCCAGCATTTT.

This clonotype was seen at least ten times. This rearrangement joins TRBV30 to TRBJ1-6; no definite D call. Trimming removed 2 bases from V and 0 bases from J, with 11 bases in between. This CDR3 spans 16 amino acids. Germline V gene sequence: CDR1 GTSNPN, CDR2 SVGIG (reference sequence). CDR3 in DNA: TGTGCCTGGAGTAGCAAGAGGAGCTCCTATAATTCACCCCTCCACTTT. The encoded protein is CAWSSKRSSYNSPLHF.

This clonotype was observed a handful of times. The chain couples TRBV2 to TRBJ2-3; 9 bases agree with TRBD1. Germline CDR1 and CDR2: SNHLY and FYNNEI. Trimming cost V 1 base and J 3 bases; bases outside gene matches: 2. This CDR3 comprises 15 residues. CDR3 residues: CASSEEDRGTDTQYF. The CDR3 DNA reads as TGTGCCAGCAGTGAAGAGGACAGGGGAACAGATACGCAGTATTTT.

There are many counts of this clonotype. The genes are TRBV5-1 and TRBJ2-5; either TRBD1 or TRBD2 may supply D (5 bases each). Germline-derived CDR1 and CDR2 are SGHRS and YFSETQ. There are 16 residues in the CDR3. The ends were cut back, 4 bases at V and 1 base at J, with 17 bases in the middle. CDR3 amino acids: CASSRGTGASQETQYF. The DNA for the CDR3 is TGCGCCAGCAGCCGGGGTACAGGAGCCTCCCAAGAGACCCAGTACTTC.

In its sample, this clonotype was seen many times. The chain has TRBV12-3 or TRBV12-4 and TRBJ1-1; D is unclear. Between the trimmed V and J ends, which lost 5 bases and 5 bases, there was a span of 3 bases. This CDR3 spans 10 amino acids. The DNA of the CDR3 is TGTGCCAGCAGTCAAACTGAAGCTTTCTTT. Protein: CASSQTEAFF.

This clonotype came up many times. The chain carries TRBV20-1 and TRBJ1-1; D might be TRBD1 (6 bases). The CDR3 is 13 residues long. With 6 bases removed from V and 4 bases from J, the gap between germline ends came to 15 bases. The germline V gene encodes CDR1 DFQATT and CDR2 SNEGSKA (reference sequence). In nucleotides, the CDR3 is TGCAGTGCCCGGGGGGCAGCGACCACTGAAGCTTTCTTT. It yields the protein CSARGAATTEAFF.

V is TRBV5-4 and J is TRBJ2-1, with 14 bases that match TRBD2. CDR3 length equals 16 residues. CDR1 and CDR2 (germline): SGHNT, YYREEE (reference sequence). Trimming removed 3 bases from V and 6 bases from J; junction bases left unmatched: 5. The CDR3 region is CASSSGTSGGSNEQFF. As DNA, the CDR3 is TGTGCCAGCAGCTCGGGGACTAGCGGGGGTAGCAATGAGCAGTTCTTC.

This clonotype was counted many times. The rearrangement joins TRBV11-1 to TRBJ1-6; D not certain. There are 14 residues in the CDR3. Germline V gene data show CDR1 as SGHAT and CDR2 as FQDESV (reference sequence). Trimming pared 0 bases from V and 9 bases from J, leaving 9 bases between. The chain's CDR3 is CASSLAASTSPLHF. The CDR3 DNA reads TGTGCCAGCAGCTTAGCTGCCTCGACTTCACCCCTCCACTTT.

This clonotype has at least ten counts. This chain connects TRBV20-1 to TRBJ2-7; D not certain. Trimming removed 3 bases from V and 5 bases from J, with 17 bases in between. CDR1 DFQATT and CDR2 SNEGSKA come from the germline V gene (reference sequence). This CDR3 contains 14 residues. The CDR3 loop is CSARDSSRADEQYF. The CDR3 DNA follows: TGCAGTGCTAGGGATAGTAGTCGCGCCGACGAGCAGTACTTC.

In its sample, this clonotype was seen many times. V is TRBV4-2 and J is TRBJ1-4; TRBD1 agrees at 7 bases. The CDR3 extends over 16 amino acids. CDR1 is LGHNA, CDR2 YNFKEQ, per germline. V lost 4 bases, J lost 4 bases, and 9 bases stayed unmatched. The CDR3 DNA reads as TGTGCCAGCAGCCGGGGCGACAGGGATTTTAATGAAAAACTGTTTTTT. Translated, it gives CASSRGDRDFNEKLFF.

This clonotype was detected many times. This rearrangement joins TRBV19 to TRBJ2-7; D is unclear. CDR1 is LNHDA and CDR2 is SQIVND in the germline V gene (reference sequence). The CDR3 has 12 residues. The V end was cut by 6 bases, the J end by 5 bases, with 11 bases between. The CDR3 DNA sequence: TGTGCCAGTAGCGTCGAAGGCCACGAGCAGTACTTC. Translation gives CASSVEGHEQYF.

This clonotype was seen at least ten times. The chain uses TRBV29-1 and TRBJ2-1; D uncertain. Trimming shortened V by 7 bases and J by 0 bases, and 13 bases separated the two germline ends. The V gene's germline CDR1 is SQVTM and CDR2 ANQGSEA. CDR3 length equals 14 residues. The CDR3 DNA follows: TGCAGCGCCGAAACGGCTAGCTCCTACAATGAGCAGTTCTTC. As protein: CSAETASSYNEQFF.

This clonotype was observed at least ten times. The chain has TRBV12-3 or TRBV12-4 and TRBJ1-2; weak D call: TRBD1 (6 bases). The CDR3 runs 12 residues. The V and J ends lost 3 bases and 8 bases respectively, with 10 bases between them. CDR3 sequence: CASSLNRVGYTF. The CDR3, as DNA: TGTGCCAGCAGTTTGAACAGGGTAGGCTACACCTTC.

This clonotype was seen ten or more times. The V and J genes are TRBV29-1 and TRBJ1-5; the D gene is possibly TRBD1 (6 bases). Germline V gene sequence: CDR1 SQVTM, CDR2 ANQGSEA. The CDR3 runs 19 residues. V was shortened by 6 bases and J by 1 base, with 28 bases between the two germline ends. The CDR3 spells CSVDGEGTPPVSSNQPQHF. CDR3 coding DNA: TGCAGCGTCGACGGCGAGGGGACACCCCCCGTCTCGAGCAATCAGCCCCAGCATTTT.